Reported below is one TCR beta chain. In the authors' workflow: Amplification of reference gene primers was used by the study to estimate nucleated cell counts. The protocol was immunoSEQ multiplex PCR, while the TCRdb copy is restricted to in-frame clones and leaves out a portion. V and J calls and clone size come straight from that table; D and trimming were deduced from the DNA. This repertoire shows roughly 130,000 clones, roughly 76% found once; its top ten account for around 12%. These data belong to a study of blood T cell repertoires in COVID-19. The CDR3 sequence is 12 residues long. V was trimmed by 7 bases and J by 2 bases, leaving 8 bases between them. The germline gives CDR1 SGHTA, CDR2 FQGNSA.

Source material: peripheral blood. The chain has TRBV7-2 and TRBJ1-1; no clear D. The clonotype comes from a man of 80 years or more with acute or convalescent COVID-19. The chain's CDR3 is CASKLSNTEAFF. The CDR3, as DNA: TGTGCCAGCAAGCTTAGTAACACTGAAGCTTTCTTT. The full variable domain, completed using reference TRBV7-2 and TRBJ1-1, is GAGVSQSPSNKVTEKGKDVELRCDPISGHTALYWYRQSLGQGLEFLIYFQGNSAPDKSGLPSDRFSAERTGGSVSTLTIQRTQQEDSAVYLCASKLSNTEAFFGQGTRLTVV.